Here is one T cell receptor beta chain with its context. Its antigen is currently unknown. TCRdb passed the 5' RACE reads through MiXCR, listing each CDR3 protein once. Counted here are 460,000 or so distinct CDR3 sequences, around 14% occurring once; the ten biggest clones make up around 0.57%. The entry originates in a study of identical twins. Notes on the study in general: Researchers reported excess low generation probability among twin-shared out-of-frame alpha sequences.

These data were also reused for a study on yellow fever vaccine responses in identical twins.

This sequence originates from a woman under 30 in good health. Source material: CD4+ T cells sorted from blood.

The CDR3 spells CASSLTPTGSHTIYF. The DNA of the CDR3 is TGCGCCAGCAGCTTGACCCCGACAGGGAGCCACACCATATATTTT. The J gene is TRBJ1-3, the V gene TRBV5-1; 7 bases match TRBD1. This CDR3 has 15 residues. J was trimmed by 8 bases and V by 1 base; bases with no gene match: 9. Germline lookup yields CDR1 SGHRS and CDR2 YFSETQ.